This T cell receptor beta chain was profiled in a study of beta chain features in type 1 diabetes. The wider study: No age, gender or cell yield differences were seen between patients and healthy donors. Examined across all samples were around 110 million sorted cells.

A single heparinised draw of approximately 110 mL on average was taken per donor. CD45RO/CCR7/CD25/CD127/CD95/CD27 sorting isolated CD4+ naive, central memory, regulatory and stem cell-like memory cells. Study conclusions and caveats: Within each of all four CD4+ subsets, Type 1 diabetes patients had TCRB CDR3s that were moderately but significantly shorter.

Expressed TCRB transcripts were sequenced, since all the RNA that had been isolated was reverse transcribed. TCRdb's copy holds only in-frame clones and misses some; the assay was immunoSEQ multiplex PCR. The repertoire consists of under 200,000 clones, with around 10% occurring once and the leading ten covering 0.45% to 0.5%. V lost 4 bases to trimming and J lost 4 bases; unmatched junction nucleotides: 15. The CDR3 contains 17 residues. CDR1 and CDR2 from the germline V gene are SGHNT and YYREEE (reference sequence). This clone was detected only a few times. Its matching antigen is unknown. The sequenced material came from central memory CD4+ T cells from blood. The source of this sequence is a man under 40 with type 1 diabetes. This chain joins TRBV5-4 and TRBJ1-2, with TRBD1 identical over 8 bases. CDR3 DNA: TGTGCCAGCAGCCCACTAGGACAGGGAAACCCGGTCTATGGCTACACCTTC. Translation: CASSPLGQGNPVYGYTF. Complete variable domain (other parts from reference TRBV5-4 and TRBJ1-2): ETGVTQSPTHLIKTRGQQVTLRCSSQSGHNTVSWYQQALGQGPQFIFQYYREEENGRGNFPPRFSGLQFPNYSSELNVNALELDDSALYLCASSPLGQGNPVYGYTFGSGTRLTVV.